The 12 T cell receptor beta chains below were found in one sample sequenced in a study of blood T cell repertoires in COVID-19 (dated by TCRdb to the early 2020s). The library was made by the immunoSEQ multiplex PCR assay. The table was pulled from immuneACCESS by TCRdb, which kept in-frame rearrangements only. Such tables lose some clones; where checked, under half of the loss comes from unresolved V genes, and the rest has no known cause. The sample contains over 200,000 clones, 75% to 90% of them found a single time. The ten top clones hold about 2.5% of the sample. Sequenced sample: peripheral blood. The receptors here all came from a man between 25 and 39 years old with COVID-19, enrolled during active disease.

The chain couples TRBV2 to TRBJ1-6, with D possibly being TRBD1 (6 bases). The V and J ends lost 5 bases and 9 bases respectively, with 14 bases between them. This CDR3 comprises 14 residues. Germline V gene lookup returns CDR1 SNHLY and CDR2 FYNNEI. In DNA form, the CDR3 reads TGTGCCAGCAGTAGTACAGGGCCCATTTCACCCCTCCACTTT. Protein sequence: CASSSTGPISPLHF. Full variable domain (rest looked up from reference TRBV2 and TRBJ1-6): EPEVTQTPSHQVTQMGQEVILRCVPISNHLYFYWYRQILGQKVEFLVSFYNNEISEKSEIFDDQFSVERPDGSNFTLKIRSTKLEDSAMYFCASSSTGPISPLHFGNGTRLTVT.

The rearrangement joins TRBV7-8 to TRBJ1-6; maybe TRBD1 (5 bases). The V gene's germline CDR1 is SGHVS and CDR2 FQNEAQ. V lost 5 bases and J lost 10, with 15 bases in between. This CDR3 is 14 amino acids long. CDR3 sequence (DNA): TGTGCCAGCAGCGAACCCGGGACTCCGTCACCCCTCCACTTT. Translation: CASSEPGTPSPLHF.

J is TRBJ2-1 and V is TRBV11-2; 11 bases fit TRBD2. CDR1 and CDR2 from the germline V gene are SGHAT and FQNNGV. Losses at the gene ends were 3 bases for V and 1 base for J; bases not matched to a gene: 8. The CDR3 contains 18 residues. The CDR3 DNA reads as TGTGCCAGCAGCTTCACTCTAGCGGGGGGTAGTTCCTACAATGAGCAGTTCTTC. Its translation: CASSFTLAGGSSYNEQFF.

The chain has TRBV5-5 and TRBJ1-5, with D uncertain. The CDR3 sequence is 13 residues long. The ends were cut back, 0 bases at V and 5 bases at J, with 6 bases in the middle. Per germline, CDR1 SGHKS and CDR2 YYEKEE (reference sequence). The CDR3 DNA reads TGTGCCAGCAGCTTGGTTAGTGATCAGCCCCAGCATTTT. This translates into CASSLVSDQPQHF.

In DNA, the CDR3 is TGCGCCAGCAGCAAAGCGGAAAGCACAGATACGCAGTATTTT. This codes for CASSKAESTDTQYF. The rearrangement joins TRBV5-1 to TRBJ2-3; TRBD2 is a possible D gene (5 bases). This CDR3 is 14 amino acids long. Looked up from germline, CDR1 is SGHRS and CDR2 is YFSETQ. Trimming pared 4 bases from V and 0 bases from J, leaving 9 bases between.

The CDR3 region is CATSAGGGDYGYTF. In DNA form, the CDR3 reads TGTGCCACCAGTGCCGGGGGGGGTGACTATGGCTACACCTTC. The J gene is TRBJ1-2, the V gene TRBV24-1; maybe TRBD1 (5 bases). The germline CDR1 and CDR2 sequences are KGHDR and SFDVKD. The CDR3 covers 14 residues. The V and J ends lost 5 bases and 3 bases respectively, with 12 bases between them.

The CDR3 DNA is TGTGCCAGCAGCTTAGGCTCAGCGGAGACCCAGTACTTC. Amino acids: CASSLGSAETQYF. This rearrangement joins TRBV7-3 to TRBJ2-5; D gene ambiguous. Germline values: CDR1 SGHTA, CDR2 FQGTGA. Deletions cut 2 bases from V and 5 bases from J, with 9 bases between. CDR3 size: 13 residues.

V and J are TRBV5-4 and TRBJ1-1; a weak D match, TRBD1 (5 bases). Germline V gene lookup returns CDR1 SGHNT and CDR2 YYREEE (reference sequence). Trimming took off 0 bases at V and 4 bases at J, with 16 bases between the two ends. This CDR3 contains 16 residues. The DNA of the CDR3 is TGTGCCAGCAGCTTGGCCTTCCAGGGAAAGGGCACTGAAGCTTTCTTT. Translated: CASSLAFQGKGTEAFF.

This chain connects TRBV18 to TRBJ1-4; 9 bases are a match to TRBD1. CDR1 and CDR2 from the germline V gene are KGHSH and LQKENI. CDR3 size: 16 residues. The V gene end was trimmed by 0 bases and the J gene end by 6 bases; junction bases not matched to a gene: 5. The CDR3 coding sequence is TGTGCCAGCTCACCACCGGAGGGACAGGGACATGAAAAACTGTTTTTT. Its protein product is CASSPPEGQGHEKLFF.

The rearrangement uses TRBV11-1 and TRBJ2-1; possibly TRBD1 for D (6 bases). The CDR3 has 13 amino acids. V lost 2 bases and J lost 7, with 9 bases in between. Germline V gene lookup returns CDR1 SGHAT and CDR2 FQDESV (reference sequence). The CDR3 loop is CASSLNRDNEQFF. CDR3 DNA sequence: TGTGCCAGCAGCTTAAACAGGGATAATGAGCAGTTCTTC.

The rearrangement joins TRBV5-4 to TRBJ2-3; D not resolved. Per the germline V gene, CDR1 is SGHNT and CDR2 is YYREEE (reference sequence). The CDR3 sequence is 14 residues long. Trimming removed 2 bases at V and 3 bases at J, with 10 bases between. In DNA, the CDR3 is TGTGCCAGCAGCTTCGGTGGTCGGACAGATACGCAGTATTTT. Its translation: CASSFGGRTDTQYF. The full variable domain, rest sourced from reference TRBV5-4 and TRBJ2-3, is ETGVTQSPTHLIKTRGQQVTLRCSSQSGHNTVSWYQQALGQGPQFIFQYYREEENGRGNFPPRFSGLQFPNYSSELNVNALELDDSALYLCASSFGGRTDTQYFGPGTRLTVL.

This chain joins TRBV18 and TRBJ2-7; TRBD1 agrees at 10 bases. V lost 10 bases and J lost 4; bases outside the gene matches: 7. Germline V gives CDR1 KGHSH, CDR2 LQKENI. The CDR3 covers 13 residues. The CDR3 reads CATTGQGEYEQYF. The DNA of the CDR3 is TGTGCCACCACCGGACAGGGGGAGTACGAGCAGTACTTC.